This record looks at one T cell receptor (beta chain) sequence and its context. Its antigen is unknown. This sample was included in a study of long-term antiretroviral therapy in people with HIV. Points from the study as a whole: Among HIV repertoires, CDR3 length ranges were narrower than those of controls. All time points showed a repertoire dominated by clones expanded before ART. Blood draws took place between 2004 and 2017 and possibly involved older ART regimens.

immunoSEQ v3.0 was run at survey level. Sequenced by immunoSEQ multiplex PCR; TCRdb stores in-frame clones only, minus some. Among tens of thousands of clones listed, around 84% were seen once. The sequencing used unsorted PBMCs, collected 0.8 years after starting antiretroviral therapy. This TCR was recovered from a young woman with HIV.

CDR3 sequence (DNA): TGTGCCACCAGCAGAGATAGCGGAACCACAGATACGCAGTATTTT. This encodes CATSRDSGTTDTQYF. V gene TRBV15 combines with J gene TRBJ2-3; D perhaps matches TRBD2 (6 bases). The germline gives CDR1 LNHNV, CDR2 YYDKDF (reference sequence). The CDR3 sequence is 15 residues long. V was cut by 0 bases and J by 2 bases, with 9 bases left in between. Using reference TRBV15 and TRBJ2-3 for the parts outside the CDR3, the full variable domain is DAMVIQNPRYQVTQFGKPVTLSCSQTLNHNVMYWYQQKSSQAPKLLFHYYDKDFNNEADTPDNFQSRRPNTSFCFLDIRSPGLGDTAMYLCATSRDSGTTDTQYFGPGTRLTVL.